These T cell receptor beta chains were read from a single sample in a study of cytomegalovirus exposure and HLA in healthy donors. Using immunoSEQ multiplex PCR, the repertoire was profiled, and TCRdb retains in-frame clones only, with some absent. The repertoire consists of 120,000 or so clones, with 15% to 20% occurring once and the leading ten covering about 3.1%. Sequencing was done on a sample of PBMCs. These receptors were taken from a female donor in good health and CMV-seropositive. CDR3s include the opening cysteine and the closing phenylalanine or tryptophan.

v_gene,CDR3aa
TRBV2,CASSESGGTGELFF
TRBV18,CASSPGLAGAYEQYF
TRBV5-1,CASSLAPQDYGYTF
TRBV5-4,CASSSDYFQETQYF
TRBV30,CAWRKLAGGSYNEQFF
TRBV4-3,CASSHGGGYDSLNTEAFF
TRBV11-3,CASSSRVRLEQYF
TRBV4-1,CASSHRNTGELFF
TRBV4-2,CASSQDGRQGKNYGYTF
TRBV6-1,CASSPGQGWYNEQFF
TRBV6-5,CASSAQGSIYGYTF
TRBV7-9,CASSYAGGRGRTEAFF
TRBV7-9,CASSSDRRAAFF
TRBV2,CASSRGLAAQETQYF
TRBV19,CASKRVRGGAGELFF
TRBV2,CASSFDRVGDSPLHF
TRBV30,CAWRIPGQGLTGELFF
TRBV13,CASSLGEDREDEQFF
TRBV28,CASSSTGPGNTIYF
TRBV19,CASSIPPGTRNTEAFF
TRBV10-3,CAISESMMGAGKETQYF
TRBV25-1,CASSEYPGERETQYF
TRBV29-1,CSVEETGGNTIYF
TRBV18,CASSPRNRGGEQFF
TRBV10-3,CAISESRTGPSSYNEQFF
TRBV29-1,CSVLGSSETQYF
TRBV6-1,CASSDFGDKANYGYTF
TRBV14,CASSSRGGGDTDTQYF
TRBV6-5,CASTPPGQNQETQYF
TRBV5-1,CASSSYDWTGELFF
TRBV4-1,CASSQVYAQETQYF
TRBV7-9,CASSPEGNYGYTF
TRBV19,CASKLSVQNYEQYF
TRBV28,CASSQGTGDSNEQFF
TRBV28,CASSSHIYNSPLHF
TRBV29-1,CSVEPLWTEAFF
TRBV2,CASIDPEAGMTEAFF
TRBV28,CASSIGQYGYTF
TRBV6-5,CASSYEGQGRSPLHF
TRBV18,CASSPRTETFGTEAFF
TRBV4-2,CASSQRRGGAETQYF
TRBV30,CAWSGGLADITGELFF
TRBV13,CASSRTGSGGELFF
TRBV29-1,CSESNTEAFF
TRBV14,CASSQDLLTLRGGYTRWDQPQHF
TRBV2,CASRSQTGGAYEQYF
TRBV5-4,CASSSLARSTDTQYF
TRBV4-1,CASSQTTRGSSYEQYF
TRBV5-6,CASSPFGRVTDTQYF
TRBV28,CASSFRGDGDYEQYF
TRBV2,CASSRFVREGRYEQYF
TRBV4-3,CASSQYGGSYEQYF
TRBV7-9,CASSPGNYEQYF
TRBV29-1,CSVRGRAGDTQYF
TRBV5-6,CASSHPPGQPNEKLFF
TRBV6-5,CASNNGETQYF
TRBV30,CAWKGGNQPQHF
TRBV27,CASSLGQGAGNTIYF